This entry concerns a single T cell receptor (beta chain). This specimen belongs to a study of cytomegalovirus exposure and HLA in healthy donors. The germline gives CDR1 LGHNA, CDR2 YNFKEQ. V dropped 5 bases and J dropped 4; count of bases not matched to a gene: 6. This CDR3 is built from 14 residues. Use of 60 Vbeta and 13 Jbeta primers characterized the PCR. Here immunoSEQ multiplex PCR was the method, and the copy in TCRdb shows in-frame clones only, minus some. The sample carries 110,000 to 150,000 clones, about four fifths recorded once. The sequencing sample was made of PBMCs. The chain couples TRBV4-2 to TRBJ2-5; 8 nucleotides line up with TRBD2. This TCR was recovered from a woman aged 40 to 49 in good health and CMV-seropositive. In DNA, the CDR3 is TGTGCCAGCAGCTATGGGACTAGAATAGAGACCCAGTACTTC. Translating it yields CASSYGTRIETQYF.